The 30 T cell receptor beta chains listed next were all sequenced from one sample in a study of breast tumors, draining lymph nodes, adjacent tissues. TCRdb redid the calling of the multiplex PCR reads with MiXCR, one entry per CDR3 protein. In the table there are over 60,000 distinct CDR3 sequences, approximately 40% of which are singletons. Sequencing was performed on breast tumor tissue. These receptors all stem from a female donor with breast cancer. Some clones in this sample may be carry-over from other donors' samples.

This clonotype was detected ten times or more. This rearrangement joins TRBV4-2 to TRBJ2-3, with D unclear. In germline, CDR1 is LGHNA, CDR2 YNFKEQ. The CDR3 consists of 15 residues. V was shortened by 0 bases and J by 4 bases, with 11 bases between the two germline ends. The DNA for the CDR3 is TGTGCCAGCAGCCAAGAAGCAGCCCGGTCAGATACGCAGTATTTT. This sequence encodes CASSQEAARSDTQYF.

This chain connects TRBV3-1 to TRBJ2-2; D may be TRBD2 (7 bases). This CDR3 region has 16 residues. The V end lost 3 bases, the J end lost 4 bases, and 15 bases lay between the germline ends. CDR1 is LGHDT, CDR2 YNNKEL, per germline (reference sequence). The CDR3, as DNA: TGTGCCAGCAGCCACAGGGGAGGGAGCCCCACCGGGGAGCTGTTTTTT. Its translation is CASSHRGGSPTGELFF.

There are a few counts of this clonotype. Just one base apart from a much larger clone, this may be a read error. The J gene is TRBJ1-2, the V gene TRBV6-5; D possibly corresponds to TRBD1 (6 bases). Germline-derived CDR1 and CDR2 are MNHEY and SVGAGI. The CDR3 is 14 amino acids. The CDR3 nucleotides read TGTGCCAGCACGGTACAGGGTGGTAACTATGGCTGCACCTTC. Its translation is CASTVQGGNYGCTF.

DNA for the CDR3: TGTGCCAGCAGCAACAGTGGGGCCGAGGGAAACACCATATATTTT. This translates into CASSNSGAEGNTIYF. The chain employs TRBV7-9 and TRBJ1-3, with D possibly TRBD1 on 5 matching bases. Germline-derived CDR1 and CDR2 are SEHNR and FQNEAQ (reference sequence). CDR3 length equals 15 residues. The V end lost 5 bases, the J end lost 4 bases, and 15 bases lay between the germline ends.

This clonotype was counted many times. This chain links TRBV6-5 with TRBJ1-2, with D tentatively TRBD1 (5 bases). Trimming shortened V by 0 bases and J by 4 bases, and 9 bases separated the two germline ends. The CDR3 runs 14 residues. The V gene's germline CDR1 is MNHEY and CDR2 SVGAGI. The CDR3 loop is CASSYSRGGYGYTF. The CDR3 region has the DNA TGTGCCAGCAGTTACTCACGGGGGGGCTATGGCTACACCTTC.

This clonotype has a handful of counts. The CDR3 loop is CASSFGTTTEAFF. CDR3 coding DNA: TGTGCCAGCAGCTTCGGGACAACCACTGAAGCTTTCTTT. This chain connects TRBV7-3 to TRBJ1-1; a weak D match, TRBD1 (6 bases). Germline V lookup: CDR1 SGHTA, CDR2 FQGTGA. Trimming removed 3 bases from V and 4 bases from J, with 9 bases in between. This CDR3 is 13 amino acids long.

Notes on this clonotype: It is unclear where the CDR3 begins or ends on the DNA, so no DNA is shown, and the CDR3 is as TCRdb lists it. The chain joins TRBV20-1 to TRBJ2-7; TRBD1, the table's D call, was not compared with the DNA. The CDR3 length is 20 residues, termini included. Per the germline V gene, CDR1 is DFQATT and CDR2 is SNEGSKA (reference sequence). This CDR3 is CSARDRSRASYEQYFSEQYF.

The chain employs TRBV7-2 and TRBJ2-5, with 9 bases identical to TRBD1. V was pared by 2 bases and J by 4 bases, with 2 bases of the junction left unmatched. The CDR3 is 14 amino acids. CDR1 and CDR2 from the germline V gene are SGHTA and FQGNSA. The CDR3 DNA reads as TGTGCCAGCAGCTTAAACAGGGGGCGAGAGACCCAGTACTTC. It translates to CASSLNRGRETQYF.

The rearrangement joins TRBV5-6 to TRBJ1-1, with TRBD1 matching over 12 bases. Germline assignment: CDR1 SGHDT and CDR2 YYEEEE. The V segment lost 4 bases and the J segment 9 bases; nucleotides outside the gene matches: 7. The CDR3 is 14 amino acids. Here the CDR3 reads CASSHGTGGGQAFF. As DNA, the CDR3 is TGTGCCAGCAGCCACGGGACAGGGGGCGGGCAAGCTTTCTTT.

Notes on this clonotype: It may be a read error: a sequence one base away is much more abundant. DNA of the CDR3: TGTGCCAGCAGTCACTCCCTAGCTGGGCTCAGGAATTCACCCCTCCACTTT. It yields the protein CASSHSLAGLRNSPLHF. V usage is TRBV6-2 or TRBV6-3 and J usage is TRBJ1-6; D gene uncertain. This CDR3 is 17 amino acids long. Germline V gene lookup returns CDR1 MNHEY and CDR2 SVGEGT.

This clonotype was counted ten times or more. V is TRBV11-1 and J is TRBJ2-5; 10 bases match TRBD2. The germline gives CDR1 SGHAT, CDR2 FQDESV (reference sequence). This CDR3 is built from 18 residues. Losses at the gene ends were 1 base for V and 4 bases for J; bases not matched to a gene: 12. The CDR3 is CASSLVPETGLALETQYF. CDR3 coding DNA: TGTGCCAGCAGCTTAGTTCCCGAGACGGGACTAGCGCTAGAGACCCAGTACTTC. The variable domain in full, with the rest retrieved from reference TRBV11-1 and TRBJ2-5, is EAEVAQSPRYKITEKSQAVAFWCDPISGHATLYWYRQILGQGPELLVQFQDESVVDDSQLPKDRFSAERLKGVDSTLKIQPAELGDSAMYLCASSLVPETGLALETQYFGPGTRLLVL.

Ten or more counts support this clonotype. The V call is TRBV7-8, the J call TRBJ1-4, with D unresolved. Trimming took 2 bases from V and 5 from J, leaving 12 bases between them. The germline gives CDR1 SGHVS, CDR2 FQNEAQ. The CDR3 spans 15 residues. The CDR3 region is CASSLQTGKNEKLFF. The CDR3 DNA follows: TGTGCCAGCAGCTTACAGACTGGGAAGAATGAAAAACTGTTTTTT. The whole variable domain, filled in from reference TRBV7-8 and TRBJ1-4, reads GAGVSQSPRYKVAKRGQDVALRCDPISGHVSLFWYQQALGQGPEFLTYFQNEAQLDKSGLPSDRFFAERPEGSVSTLKIQRTQQEDSAVYLCASSLQTGKNEKLFFGSGTQLSVL.

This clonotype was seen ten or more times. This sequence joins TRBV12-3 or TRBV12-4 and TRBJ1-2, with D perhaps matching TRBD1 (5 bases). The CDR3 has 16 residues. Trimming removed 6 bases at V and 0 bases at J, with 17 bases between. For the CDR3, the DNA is TGTGCCAGCAGATCGCCGTTTGGGGCTTCTAACTATGGCTACACCTTC. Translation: CASRSPFGASNYGYTF.

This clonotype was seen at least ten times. The CDR3 DNA follows: TGTGCCAGCAGTATGGGACTAGCGCAAAACACCGGGGAGCTGTTTTTT. Its translation: CASSMGLAQNTGELFF. The chain has TRBV6-5 and TRBJ2-2; the match to TRBD2 covers 10 bases. V lost 5 bases, J lost 2 bases, and 5 bases stayed unmatched. This CDR3 has 16 residues. Germline-derived CDR1 and CDR2 are MNHEY and SVGAGI.

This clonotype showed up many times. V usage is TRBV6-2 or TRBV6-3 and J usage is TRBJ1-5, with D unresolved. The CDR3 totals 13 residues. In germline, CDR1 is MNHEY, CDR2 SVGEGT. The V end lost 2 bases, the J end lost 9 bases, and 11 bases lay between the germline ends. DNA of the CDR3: TGTGCCAGCAGTTACGATGGGCCTTCGCCCCAGCATTTT. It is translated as CASSYDGPSPQHF.

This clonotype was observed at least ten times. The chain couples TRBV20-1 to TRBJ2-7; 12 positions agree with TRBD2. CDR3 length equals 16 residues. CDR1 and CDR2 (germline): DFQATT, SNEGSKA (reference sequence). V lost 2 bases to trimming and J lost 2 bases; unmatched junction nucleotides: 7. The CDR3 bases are TGCAGTGCTAGAAAACTAGCGGGAGGCCCTACCTACGAGCAGTACTTC. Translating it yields CSARKLAGGPTYEQYF.

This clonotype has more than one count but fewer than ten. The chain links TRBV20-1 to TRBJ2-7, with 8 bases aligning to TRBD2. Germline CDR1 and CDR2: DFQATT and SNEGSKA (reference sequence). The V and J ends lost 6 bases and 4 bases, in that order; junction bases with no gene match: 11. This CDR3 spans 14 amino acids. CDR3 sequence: CSAYVASGSYEQYF. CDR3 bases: TGCAGTGCCTACGTGGCCAGCGGGAGTTACGAGCAGTACTTC.

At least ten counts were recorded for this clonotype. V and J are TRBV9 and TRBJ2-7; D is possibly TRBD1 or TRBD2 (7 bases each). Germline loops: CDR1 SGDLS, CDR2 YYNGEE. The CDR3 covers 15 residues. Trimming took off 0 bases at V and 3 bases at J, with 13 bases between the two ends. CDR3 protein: CASSVGGGGYYEQYF. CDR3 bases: TGTGCCAGCAGCGTAGGGGGAGGGGGCTACTACGAGCAGTACTTC.

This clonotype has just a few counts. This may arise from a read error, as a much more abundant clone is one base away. The CDR3 is CSPHNPGTSASYNEQFF. The CDR3, as DNA: TGCAGTCCCCACAATCCGGGTACTTCGGCCTCGTACAATGAGCAGTTCTTC. This chain links TRBV20-1 with TRBJ2-1; D is uncertain. Germline values: CDR1 DFQATT, CDR2 SNEGSKA (reference sequence). The CDR3 loop spans 17 amino acids. Trimming pared 8 bases from V and 4 bases from J, leaving 27 bases between.

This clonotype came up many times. The CDR3 is CASSLDGSETQYF. The CDR3 DNA follows: TGTGCCAGCAGCTTAGATGGGAGCGAGACCCAGTACTTC. The chain employs TRBV7-8 and TRBJ2-5, with D possibly matching TRBD2 (5 bases). Germline V gives CDR1 SGHVS, CDR2 FQNEAQ. CDR3 length equals 13 residues. V lost 1 base and J lost 5, with 8 bases in between.

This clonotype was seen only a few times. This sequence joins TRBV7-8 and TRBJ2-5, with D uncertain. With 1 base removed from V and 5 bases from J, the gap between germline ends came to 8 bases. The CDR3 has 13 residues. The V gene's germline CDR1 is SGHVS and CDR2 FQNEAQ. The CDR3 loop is CASSLGVKETQYF. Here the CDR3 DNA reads TGTGCCAGCAGCTTAGGTGTCAAGGAGACCCAGTACTTC. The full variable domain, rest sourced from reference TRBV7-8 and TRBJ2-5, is GAGVSQSPRYKVAKRGQDVALRCDPISGHVSLFWYQQALGQGPEFLTYFQNEAQLDKSGLPSDRFFAERPEGSVSTLKIQRTQQEDSAVYLCASSLGVKETQYFGPGTRLLVL.

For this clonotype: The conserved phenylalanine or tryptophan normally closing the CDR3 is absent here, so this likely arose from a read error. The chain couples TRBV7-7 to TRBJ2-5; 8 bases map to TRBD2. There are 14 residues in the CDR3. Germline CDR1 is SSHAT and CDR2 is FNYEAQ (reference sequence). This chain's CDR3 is CASSPDLAGWPQYL. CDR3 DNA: TGTGCTAGCAGCCCAGATTTAGCGGGATGGCCCCAGTACCTC.

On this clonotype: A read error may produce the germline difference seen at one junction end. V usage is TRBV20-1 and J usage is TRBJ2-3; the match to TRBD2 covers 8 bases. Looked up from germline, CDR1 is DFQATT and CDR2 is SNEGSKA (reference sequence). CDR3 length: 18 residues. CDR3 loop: CSADFVAGGLYSTGTQYF. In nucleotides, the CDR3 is TGCAGTGCTGATTTTGTTGCGGGGGGTCTTTACAGCACAGGTACGCAGTATTTT.

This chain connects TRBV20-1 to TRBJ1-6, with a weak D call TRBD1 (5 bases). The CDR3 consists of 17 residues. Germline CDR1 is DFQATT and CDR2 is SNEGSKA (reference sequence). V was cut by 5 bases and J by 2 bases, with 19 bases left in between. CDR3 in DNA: TGCAGTGCTCAGTTATATTCCGGGACTACCTATAATTCACCCCTCCACTTT. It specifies CSAQLYSGTTYNSPLHF.

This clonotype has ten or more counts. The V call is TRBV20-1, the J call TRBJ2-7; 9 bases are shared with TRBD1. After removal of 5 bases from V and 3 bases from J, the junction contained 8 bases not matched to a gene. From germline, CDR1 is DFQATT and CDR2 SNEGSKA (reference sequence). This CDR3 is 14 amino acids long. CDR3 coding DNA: TGCAGTGCTTACACCGGGACAGGGAACTACGAGCAGTACTTC. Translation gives CSAYTGTGNYEQYF.

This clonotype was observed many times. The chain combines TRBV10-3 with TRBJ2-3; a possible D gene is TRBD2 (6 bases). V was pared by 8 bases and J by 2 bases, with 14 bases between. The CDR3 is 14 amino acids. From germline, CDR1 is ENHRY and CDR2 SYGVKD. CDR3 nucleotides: TGTGCCATCGGCCGGGAGCAGGACACAGATACGCAGTATTTT. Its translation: CAIGREQDTDTQYF.

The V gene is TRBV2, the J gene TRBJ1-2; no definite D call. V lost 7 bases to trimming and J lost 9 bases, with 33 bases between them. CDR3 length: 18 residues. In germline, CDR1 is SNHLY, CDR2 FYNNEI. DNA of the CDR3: TGTGCCAGCACCCTCGGTGGCTCCTACAATGAGCAGATAGAGCGCTACACCTTC. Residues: CASTLGGSYNEQIERYTF.

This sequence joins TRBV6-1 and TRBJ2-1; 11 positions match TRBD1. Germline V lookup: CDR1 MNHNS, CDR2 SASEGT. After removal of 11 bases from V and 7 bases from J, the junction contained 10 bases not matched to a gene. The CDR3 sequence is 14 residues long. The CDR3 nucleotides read TGTGCCGGCAATCCCGGGACAGGGGGAAATGAGCAGTTCTTC. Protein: CAGNPGTGGNEQFF.

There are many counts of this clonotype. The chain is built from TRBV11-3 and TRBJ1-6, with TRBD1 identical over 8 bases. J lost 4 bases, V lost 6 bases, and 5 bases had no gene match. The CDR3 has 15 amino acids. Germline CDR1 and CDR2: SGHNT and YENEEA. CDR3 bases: TGTGCCAGCAGGGGGGACAGGCGATATAATTCACCCCTCCACTTT. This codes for CASRGDRRYNSPLHF. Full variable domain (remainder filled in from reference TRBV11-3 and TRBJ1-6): EAGVVQSPRYKIIEKKQPVAFWCNPISGHNTLYWYLQNLGQGPELLIRYENEEAVDDSQLPKDRFSAERLKGVDSTLKIQPAELGDSAVYLCASRGDRRYNSPLHFGNGTRLTVT.

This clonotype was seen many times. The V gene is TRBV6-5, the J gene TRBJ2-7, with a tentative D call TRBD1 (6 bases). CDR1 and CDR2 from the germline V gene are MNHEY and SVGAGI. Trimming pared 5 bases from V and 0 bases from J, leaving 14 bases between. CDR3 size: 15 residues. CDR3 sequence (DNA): TGTGCCAGCAGTCAGACGTGGGACATCTCCTACGAGCAGTACTTC. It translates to CASSQTWDISYEQYF.